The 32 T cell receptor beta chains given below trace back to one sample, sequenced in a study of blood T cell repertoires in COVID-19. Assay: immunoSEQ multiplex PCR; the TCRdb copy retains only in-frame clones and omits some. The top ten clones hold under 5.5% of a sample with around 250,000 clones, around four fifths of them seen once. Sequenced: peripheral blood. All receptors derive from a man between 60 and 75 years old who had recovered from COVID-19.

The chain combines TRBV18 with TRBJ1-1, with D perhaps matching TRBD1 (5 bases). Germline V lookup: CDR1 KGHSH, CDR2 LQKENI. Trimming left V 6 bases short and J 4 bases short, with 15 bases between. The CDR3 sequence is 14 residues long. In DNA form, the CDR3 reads TGTGCCAGCTCGCTGGAAGGAAGGGGCACTGAAGCTTTCTTT. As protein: CASSLEGRGTEAFF.

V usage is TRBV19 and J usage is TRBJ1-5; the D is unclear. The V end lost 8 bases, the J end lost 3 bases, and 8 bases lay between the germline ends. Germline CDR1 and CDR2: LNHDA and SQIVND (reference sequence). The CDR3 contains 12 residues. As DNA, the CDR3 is TGTGCCAGTTCGGGGTACAATCAGCCCCAGCATTTT. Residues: CASSGYNQPQHF. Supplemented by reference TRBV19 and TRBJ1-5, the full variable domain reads DGGITQSPKYLFRKEGQNVTLSCEQNLNHDAMYWYRQDPGQGLRLIYYSQIVNDFQKGDIAEGYSVSREKKESFPLTVTSAQKNPTAFYLCASSGYNQPQHFGDGTRLSIL.

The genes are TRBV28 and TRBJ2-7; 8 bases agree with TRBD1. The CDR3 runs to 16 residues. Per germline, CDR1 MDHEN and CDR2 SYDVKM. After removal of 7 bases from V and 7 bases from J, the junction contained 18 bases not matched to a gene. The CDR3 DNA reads TGTGCCAGCAACCTTAAGCGCCGGGACAGGCCGAGGGAGCAGTACTTC. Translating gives CASNLKRRDRPREQYF. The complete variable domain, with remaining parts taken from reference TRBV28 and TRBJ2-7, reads DVKVTQSSRYLVKRTGEKVFLECVQDMDHENMFWYRQDPGLGLRLIYFSYDVKMKEKGDIPEGYSVSREKKERFSLILESASTNQTSMYLCASNLKRRDRPREQYFGPGTRLTVT.

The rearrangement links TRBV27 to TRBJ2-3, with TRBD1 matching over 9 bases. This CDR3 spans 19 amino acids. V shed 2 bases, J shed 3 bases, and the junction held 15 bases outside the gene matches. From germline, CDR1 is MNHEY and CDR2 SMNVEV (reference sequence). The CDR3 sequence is CASSLQWTGAVGKTDTQYF. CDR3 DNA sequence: TGTGCCAGCAGTTTACAATGGACAGGGGCCGTTGGGAAAACAGATACGCAGTATTTT.

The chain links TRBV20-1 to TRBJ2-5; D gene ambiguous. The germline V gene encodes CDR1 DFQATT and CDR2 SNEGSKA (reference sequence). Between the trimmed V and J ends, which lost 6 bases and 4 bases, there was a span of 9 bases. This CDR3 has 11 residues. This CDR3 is CSAQYGETQYF. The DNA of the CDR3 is TGCAGTGCCCAATACGGAGAGACCCAGTACTTC.

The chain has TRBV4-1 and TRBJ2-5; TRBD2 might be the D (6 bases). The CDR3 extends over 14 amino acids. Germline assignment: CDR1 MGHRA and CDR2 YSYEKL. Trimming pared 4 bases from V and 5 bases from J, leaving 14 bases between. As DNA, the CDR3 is TGCGCCAGCAGCCTGGAGGGTTGGGGTGAGACCCAGTACTTC. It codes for CASSLEGWGETQYF.

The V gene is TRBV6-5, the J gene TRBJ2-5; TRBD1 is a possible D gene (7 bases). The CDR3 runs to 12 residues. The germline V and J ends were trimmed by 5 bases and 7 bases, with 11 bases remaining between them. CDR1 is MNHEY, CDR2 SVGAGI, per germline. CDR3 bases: TGTGCCAGCAGTAGGCAGGGGGGGACCCAGTACTTC. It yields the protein CASSRQGGTQYF.

In nucleotides, the CDR3 is TGTGCCAGCAGCTTGAGACGGGGGATAGCTAACTATGGCTACACCTTC. It yields the protein CASSLRRGIANYGYTF. This chain uses TRBV5-6 with TRBJ1-2; a weak D match, TRBD1 (5 bases). CDR1 SGHDT and CDR2 YYEEEE come from the germline V gene. This CDR3 comprises 16 residues. Trimming cost V 1 base and J 0 bases, with 13 bases left between them.

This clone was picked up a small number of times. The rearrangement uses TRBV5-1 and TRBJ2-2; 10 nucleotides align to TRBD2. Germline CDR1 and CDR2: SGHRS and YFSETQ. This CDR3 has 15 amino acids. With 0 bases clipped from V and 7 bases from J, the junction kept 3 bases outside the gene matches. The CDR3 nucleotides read TGCGCCAGCAGCTTGGCTGCTAGCGGGAGCGGGGAGCTGTTTTTT. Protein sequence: CASSLAASGSGELFF.

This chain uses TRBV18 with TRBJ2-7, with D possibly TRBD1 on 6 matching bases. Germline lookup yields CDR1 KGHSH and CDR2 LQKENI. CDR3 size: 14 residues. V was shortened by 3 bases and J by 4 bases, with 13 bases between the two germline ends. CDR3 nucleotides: TGTGCCAGCTCACCGGGCAGGGGCCAATACGAGCAGTACTTC. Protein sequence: CASSPGRGQYEQYF.

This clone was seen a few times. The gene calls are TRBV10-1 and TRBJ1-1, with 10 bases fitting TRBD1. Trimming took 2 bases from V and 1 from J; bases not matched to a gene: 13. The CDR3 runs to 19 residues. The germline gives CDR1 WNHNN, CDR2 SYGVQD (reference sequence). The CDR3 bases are TGCGCCAGCAGTGAGACCCGGGACAGGGGCTTAGATCCGAACACTGAAGCTTTCTTT. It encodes CASSETRDRGLDPNTEAFF.

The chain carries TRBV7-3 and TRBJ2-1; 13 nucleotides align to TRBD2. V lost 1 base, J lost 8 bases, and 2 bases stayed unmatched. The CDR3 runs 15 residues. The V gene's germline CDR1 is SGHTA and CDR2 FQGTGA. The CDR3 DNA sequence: TGTGCCAGCAGCTTAAGTACTAGCGGGGGGGATGAGCAGTTCTTC. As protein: CASSLSTSGGDEQFF.

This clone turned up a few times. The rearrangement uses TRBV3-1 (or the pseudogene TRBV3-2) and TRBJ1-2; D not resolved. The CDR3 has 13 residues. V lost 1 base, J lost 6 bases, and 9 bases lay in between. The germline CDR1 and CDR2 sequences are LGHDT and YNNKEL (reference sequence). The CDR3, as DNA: TGTGCCAGCAGCCAAGGGCTCAGTGATGGCTACACCTTC. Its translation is CASSQGLSDGYTF.

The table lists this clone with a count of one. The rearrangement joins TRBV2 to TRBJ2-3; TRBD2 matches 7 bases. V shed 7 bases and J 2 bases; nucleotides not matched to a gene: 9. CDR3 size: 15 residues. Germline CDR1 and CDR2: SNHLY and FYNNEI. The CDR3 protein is CASMGRAGYTDTQYF. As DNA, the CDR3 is TGTGCCAGCATGGGGAGAGCGGGGTACACAGATACGCAGTATTTT.

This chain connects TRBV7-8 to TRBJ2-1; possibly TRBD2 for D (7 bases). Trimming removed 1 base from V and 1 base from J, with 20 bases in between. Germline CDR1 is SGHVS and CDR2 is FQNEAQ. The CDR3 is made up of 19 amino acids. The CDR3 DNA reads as TGTGCCAGCAGCTTAGGTTCGGGGGGCGGCCGAAGGTCCTACAATGAGCAGTTCTTC. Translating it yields CASSLGSGGGRRSYNEQFF.

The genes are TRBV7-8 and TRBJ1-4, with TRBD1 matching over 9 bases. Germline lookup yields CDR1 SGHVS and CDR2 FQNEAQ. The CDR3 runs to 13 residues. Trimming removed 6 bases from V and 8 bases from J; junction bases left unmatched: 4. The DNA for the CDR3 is TGTGCCAGCAGGAGGGACAGGGAGGAAAAACTGTTTTTT. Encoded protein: CASRRDREEKLFF.

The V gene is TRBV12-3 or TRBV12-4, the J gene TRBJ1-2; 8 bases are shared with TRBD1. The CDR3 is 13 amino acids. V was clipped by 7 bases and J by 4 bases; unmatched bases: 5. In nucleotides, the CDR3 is TGTGCCAGCACCAGGACAGGGACCTATGGCTACACCTTC. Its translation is CASTRTGTYGYTF.

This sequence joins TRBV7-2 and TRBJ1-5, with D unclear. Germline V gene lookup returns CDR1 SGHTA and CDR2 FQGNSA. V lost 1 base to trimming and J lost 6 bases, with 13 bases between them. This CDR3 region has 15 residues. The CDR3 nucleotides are TGTGCCAGCAGCTTAGGCGGGGTATTGAGTCAGCCCCAGCATTTT. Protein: CASSLGGVLSQPQHF.

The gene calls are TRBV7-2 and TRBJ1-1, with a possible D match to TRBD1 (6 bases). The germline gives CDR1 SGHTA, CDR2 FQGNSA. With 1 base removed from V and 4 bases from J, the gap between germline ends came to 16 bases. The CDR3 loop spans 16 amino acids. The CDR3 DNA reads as TGTGCCAGCAGCTTAGAAGGACAGCGACTGGCCACTGAAGCTTTCTTT. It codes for CASSLEGQRLATEAFF.

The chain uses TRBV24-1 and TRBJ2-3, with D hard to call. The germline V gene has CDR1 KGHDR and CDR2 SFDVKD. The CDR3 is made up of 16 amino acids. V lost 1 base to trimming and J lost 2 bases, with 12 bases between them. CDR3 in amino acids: CATSDFGFGPTDTQYF. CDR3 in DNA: TGTGCCACCAGTGATTTTGGCTTTGGGCCCACAGATACGCAGTATTTT.

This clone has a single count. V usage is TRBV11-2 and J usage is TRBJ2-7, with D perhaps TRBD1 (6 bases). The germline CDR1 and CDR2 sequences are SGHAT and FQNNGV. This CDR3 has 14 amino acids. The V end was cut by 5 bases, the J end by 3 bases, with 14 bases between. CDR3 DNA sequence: TGTGCCAGCAGCAAGTCCGACAGGAGCTACGAGCAGTACTTC. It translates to CASSKSDRSYEQYF.

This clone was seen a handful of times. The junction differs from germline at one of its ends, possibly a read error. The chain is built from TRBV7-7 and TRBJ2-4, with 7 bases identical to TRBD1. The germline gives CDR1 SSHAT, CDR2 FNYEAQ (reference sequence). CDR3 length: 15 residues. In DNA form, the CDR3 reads TGTGCTAGCAGCCCGATCTCAGGGGGCAAAAACATTCAGTACTTC. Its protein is CASSPISGGKNIQYF.

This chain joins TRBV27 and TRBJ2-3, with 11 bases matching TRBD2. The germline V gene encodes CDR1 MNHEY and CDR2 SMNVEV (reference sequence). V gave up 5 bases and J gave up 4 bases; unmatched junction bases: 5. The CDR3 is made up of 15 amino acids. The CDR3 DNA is TGTGCCAGCAGTATCAGACTAGCGGGGTCAGATACGCAGTATTTT. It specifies CASSIRLAGSDTQYF.

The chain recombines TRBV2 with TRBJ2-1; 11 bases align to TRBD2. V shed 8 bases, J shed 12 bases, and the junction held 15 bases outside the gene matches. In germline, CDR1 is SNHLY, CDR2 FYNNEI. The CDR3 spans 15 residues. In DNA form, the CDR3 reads TGTGCCAGCCTAAACCGACTAGCGGGGCGAGGAGCGCAGTTCTTC. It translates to CASLNRLAGRGAQFF.

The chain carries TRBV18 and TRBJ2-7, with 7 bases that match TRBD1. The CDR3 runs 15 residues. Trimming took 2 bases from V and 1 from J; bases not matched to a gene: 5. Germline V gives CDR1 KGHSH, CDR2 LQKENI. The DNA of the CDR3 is TGTGCCAGCTCACCAACACGGGACAGATCCTACGAGCAGTACTTC. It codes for CASSPTRDRSYEQYF.

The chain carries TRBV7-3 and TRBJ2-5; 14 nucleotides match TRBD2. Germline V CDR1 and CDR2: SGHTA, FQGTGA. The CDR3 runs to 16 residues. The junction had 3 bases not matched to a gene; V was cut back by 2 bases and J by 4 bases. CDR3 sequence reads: CASSLGGLAGVETQYF. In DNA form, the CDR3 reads TGTGCCAGCAGCTTAGGGGGACTAGCGGGGGTAGAGACCCAGTACTTC.

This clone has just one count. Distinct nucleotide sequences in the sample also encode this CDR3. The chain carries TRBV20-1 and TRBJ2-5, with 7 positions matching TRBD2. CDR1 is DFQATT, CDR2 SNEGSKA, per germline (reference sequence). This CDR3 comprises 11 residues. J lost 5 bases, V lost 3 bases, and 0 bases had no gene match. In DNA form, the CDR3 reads TGCAGTGCTAGCGGGGGGGAGACCCAGTACTTC. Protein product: CSASGGETQYF.

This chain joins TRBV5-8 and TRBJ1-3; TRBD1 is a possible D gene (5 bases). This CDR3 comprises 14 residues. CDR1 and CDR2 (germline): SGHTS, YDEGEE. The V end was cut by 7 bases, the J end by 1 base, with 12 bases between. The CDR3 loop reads CASYWGSSGNTIYF. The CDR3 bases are TGTGCCAGCTATTGGGGCTCATCTGGAAACACCATATATTTT.

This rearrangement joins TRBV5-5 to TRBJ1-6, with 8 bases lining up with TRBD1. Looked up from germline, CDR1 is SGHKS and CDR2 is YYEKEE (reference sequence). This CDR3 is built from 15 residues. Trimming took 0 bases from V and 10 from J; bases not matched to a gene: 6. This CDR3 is CASSLVQGALSPLHF. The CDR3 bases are TGTGCCAGCAGCTTGGTTCAGGGGGCCTTGTCACCCCTCCACTTT.

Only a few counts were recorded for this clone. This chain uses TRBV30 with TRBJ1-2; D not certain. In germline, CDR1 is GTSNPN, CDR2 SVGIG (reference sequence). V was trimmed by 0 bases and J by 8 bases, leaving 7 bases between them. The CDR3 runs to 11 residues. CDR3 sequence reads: CAWSVMSGYTF. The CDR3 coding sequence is TGTGCCTGGAGTGTGATGAGCGGCTACACCTTC.

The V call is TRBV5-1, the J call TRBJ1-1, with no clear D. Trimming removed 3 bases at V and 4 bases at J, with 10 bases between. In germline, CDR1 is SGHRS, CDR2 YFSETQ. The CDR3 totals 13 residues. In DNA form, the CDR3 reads TGCGCCAGCAGCTCAGGACTACTCACTGAAGCTTTCTTT. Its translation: CASSSGLLTEAFF.

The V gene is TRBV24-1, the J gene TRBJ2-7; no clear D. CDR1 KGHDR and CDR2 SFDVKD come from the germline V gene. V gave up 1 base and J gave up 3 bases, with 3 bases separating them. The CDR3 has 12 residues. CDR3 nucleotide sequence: TGTGCCACCAGTGATTTTCGCTACGAGCAGTACTTC. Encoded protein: CATSDFRYEQYF.